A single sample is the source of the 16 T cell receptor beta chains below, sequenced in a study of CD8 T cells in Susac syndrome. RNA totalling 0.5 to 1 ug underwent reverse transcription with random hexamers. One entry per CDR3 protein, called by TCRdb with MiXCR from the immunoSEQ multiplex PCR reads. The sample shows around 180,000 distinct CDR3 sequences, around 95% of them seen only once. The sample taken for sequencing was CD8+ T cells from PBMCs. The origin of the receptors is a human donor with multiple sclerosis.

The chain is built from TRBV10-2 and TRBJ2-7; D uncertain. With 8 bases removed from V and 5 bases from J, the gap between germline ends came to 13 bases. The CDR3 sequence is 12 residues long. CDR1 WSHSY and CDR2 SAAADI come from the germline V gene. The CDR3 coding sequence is TGCGCCAGCGGGTGGTCCGTAGACGAGCAGTACTTC. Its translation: CASGWSVDEQYF.

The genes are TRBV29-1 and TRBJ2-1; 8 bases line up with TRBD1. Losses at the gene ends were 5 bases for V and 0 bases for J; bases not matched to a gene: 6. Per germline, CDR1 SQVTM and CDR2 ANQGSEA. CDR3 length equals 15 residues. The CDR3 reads CSVRTGRRSYNEQFF. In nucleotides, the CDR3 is TGCAGCGTTCGGACAGGGCGTCGCTCCTACAATGAGCAGTTCTTC.

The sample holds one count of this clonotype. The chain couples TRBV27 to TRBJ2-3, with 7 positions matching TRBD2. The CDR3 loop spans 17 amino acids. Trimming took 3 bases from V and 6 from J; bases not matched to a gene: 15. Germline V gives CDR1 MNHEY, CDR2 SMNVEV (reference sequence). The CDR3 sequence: CASSFLAGVSFSDTQYF. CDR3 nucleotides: TGTGCCAGCAGTTTCCTGGCGGGAGTTTCATTTTCGGATACGCAGTATTTT.

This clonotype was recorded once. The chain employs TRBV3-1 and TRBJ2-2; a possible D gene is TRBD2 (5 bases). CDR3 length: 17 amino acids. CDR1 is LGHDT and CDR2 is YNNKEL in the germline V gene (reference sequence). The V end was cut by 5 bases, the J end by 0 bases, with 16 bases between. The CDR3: CASSAQLGVTNTGELFF. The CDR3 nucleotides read TGTGCCAGCAGCGCCCAACTCGGGGTCACGAACACCGGGGAGCTGTTTTTT.

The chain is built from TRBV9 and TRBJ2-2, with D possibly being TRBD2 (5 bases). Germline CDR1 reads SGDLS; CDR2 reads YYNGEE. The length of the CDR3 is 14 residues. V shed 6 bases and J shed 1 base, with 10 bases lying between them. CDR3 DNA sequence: TGTGCCAGCAACCCTAGCAGGAACACCGGGGAGCTGTTTTTT. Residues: CASNPSRNTGELFF.

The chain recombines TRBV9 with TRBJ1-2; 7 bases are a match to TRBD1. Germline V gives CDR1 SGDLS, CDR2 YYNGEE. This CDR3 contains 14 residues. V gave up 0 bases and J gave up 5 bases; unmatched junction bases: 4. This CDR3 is CASSVGSRGYGYTF. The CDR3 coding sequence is TGTGCCAGCAGCGTAGGTTCCAGGGGGTATGGCTACACCTTC.

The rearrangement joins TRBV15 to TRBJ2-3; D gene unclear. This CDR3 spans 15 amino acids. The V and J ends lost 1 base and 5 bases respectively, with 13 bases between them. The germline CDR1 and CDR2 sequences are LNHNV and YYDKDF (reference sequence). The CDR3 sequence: CATSRGDFARDTQYF. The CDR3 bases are TGTGCCACCAGCAGAGGCGACTTCGCAAGAGATACGCAGTATTTT.

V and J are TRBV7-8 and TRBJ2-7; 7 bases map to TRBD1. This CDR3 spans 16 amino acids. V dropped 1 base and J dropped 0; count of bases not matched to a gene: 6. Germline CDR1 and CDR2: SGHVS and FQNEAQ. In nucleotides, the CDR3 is TGTGCCAGCAGCTTAGAGGACAGGACCTACTCCTACGAGCAGTACTTC. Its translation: CASSLEDRTYSYEQYF.

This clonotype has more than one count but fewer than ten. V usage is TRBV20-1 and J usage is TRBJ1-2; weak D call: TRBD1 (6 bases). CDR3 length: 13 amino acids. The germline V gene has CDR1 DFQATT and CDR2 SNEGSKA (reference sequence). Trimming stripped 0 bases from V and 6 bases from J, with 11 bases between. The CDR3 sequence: CSARDWRGNGYTF. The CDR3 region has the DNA TGCAGTGCTAGAGATTGGAGGGGGAATGGCTACACCTTC.

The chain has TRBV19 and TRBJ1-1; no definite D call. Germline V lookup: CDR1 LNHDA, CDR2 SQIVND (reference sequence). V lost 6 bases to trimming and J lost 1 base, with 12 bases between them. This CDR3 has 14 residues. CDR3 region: CASSAVQKNTEAFF. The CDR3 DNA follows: TGTGCCAGTAGCGCCGTACAGAAGAACACTGAAGCTTTCTTT. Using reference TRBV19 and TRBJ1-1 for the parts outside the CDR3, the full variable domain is DGGITQSPKYLFRKEGQNVTLSCEQNLNHDAMYWYRQDPGQGLRLIYYSQIVNDFQKGDIAEGYSVSREKKESFPLTVTSAQKNPTAFYLCASSAVQKNTEAFFGQGTRLTVV.

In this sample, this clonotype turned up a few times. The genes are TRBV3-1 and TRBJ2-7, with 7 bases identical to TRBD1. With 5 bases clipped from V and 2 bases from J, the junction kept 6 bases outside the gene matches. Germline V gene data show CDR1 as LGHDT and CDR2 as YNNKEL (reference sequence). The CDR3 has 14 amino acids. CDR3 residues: CASSFRDRAYEQYF. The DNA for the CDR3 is TGTGCCAGCAGCTTCCGGGACAGAGCCTACGAGCAGTACTTC.

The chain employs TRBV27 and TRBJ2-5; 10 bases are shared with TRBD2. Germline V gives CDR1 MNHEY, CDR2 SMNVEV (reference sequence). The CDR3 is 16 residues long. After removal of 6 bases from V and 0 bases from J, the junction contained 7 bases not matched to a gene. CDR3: CASRFHSGGYQETQYF. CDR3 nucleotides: TGTGCCAGCAGATTCCATAGCGGGGGGTACCAAGAGACCCAGTACTTC.

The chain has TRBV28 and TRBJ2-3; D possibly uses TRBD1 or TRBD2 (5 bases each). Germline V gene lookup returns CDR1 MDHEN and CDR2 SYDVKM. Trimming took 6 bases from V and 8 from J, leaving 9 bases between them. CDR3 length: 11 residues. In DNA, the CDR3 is TGTGCCAGCAGCCCTGGGGGTACGCAGTATTTT. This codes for CASSPGGTQYF.

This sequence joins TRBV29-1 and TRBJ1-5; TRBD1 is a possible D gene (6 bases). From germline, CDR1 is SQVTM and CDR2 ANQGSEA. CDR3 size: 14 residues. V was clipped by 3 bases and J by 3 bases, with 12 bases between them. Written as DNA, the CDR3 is TGCAGCGTTGATGGGGGCGACGACAATCAGCCCCAGCATTTT. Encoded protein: CSVDGGDDNQPQHF.

As DNA, the CDR3 is TGTGCCTGGACTCCCGGGGATTGGTACGAGCAGTACTTC. This gives the protein CAWTPGDWYEQYF. V and J are TRBV30 and TRBJ2-7, with D perhaps TRBD2 (5 bases). V lost 4 bases to trimming and J lost 4 bases, with 14 bases between them. The V gene's germline CDR1 is GTSNPN and CDR2 SVGIG (reference sequence). CDR3 length: 13 residues.

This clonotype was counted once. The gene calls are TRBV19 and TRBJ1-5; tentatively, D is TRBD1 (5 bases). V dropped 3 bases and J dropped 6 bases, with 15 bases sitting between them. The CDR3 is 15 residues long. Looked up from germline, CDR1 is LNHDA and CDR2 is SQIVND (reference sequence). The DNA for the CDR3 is TGTGCCAGTAGTATGATTTATCAGGGATTTCAGCCCCAGCATTTT. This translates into CASSMIYQGFQPQHF.